Listed below are T cell receptor beta chains from one sample, sequenced in a study of shared clonotypes between healthy human individuals. The method was immunoSEQ multiplex PCR; TCRdb's version includes in-frame clones alone and lacks a portion of them. Of 2,500,000 or so clones in the sample, around 92% were seen once. Source material: naive CD4+ T cells from PBMCs. The receptors originated from a man aged 18 to 30 in good health. Some clones in this sample may be carry-over from other donors' samples. Each CDR3 is given without its conserved first and last residue. D genes are given only for firm matches. Where a row states a size, it is once, few, many or the class of an expanded clone; other rows omit it.

d_call,j_call,clone_size,v_call,cdr3_aa
NA,TRBJ1-5,NA,TRBV7-2,ASSLDTGQPQH
NA,TRBJ1-5,NA,TRBV6-1,ASSVKGSNQPQH
NA,TRBJ2-5,NA,TRBV7-9,ASSLVAAETQY
NA,TRBJ2-1,NA,TRBV28,ASSSLDEQF
NA,TRBJ2-1,once,TRBV9,ASSVGGGAQF
NA,TRBJ1-5,NA,TRBV4-2,ASSQGGGYQPQH
NA,TRBJ2-5,NA,TRBV19,ASSIGPRETGTQY
NA,TRBJ2-7,NA,TRBV5-1,ASSLVSGAYEQY
NA,TRBJ2-2,NA,TRBV7-6,ASSSRWRDTGELF
NA,TRBJ2-3,NA,TRBV7-3,ASSLTFVRKADTQY
NA,TRBJ2-7,NA,TRBV5-8,ASSSRLAYEQY
NA,TRBJ2-3,NA,TRBV10-2,ASSEVTVRGTQY
NA,TRBJ2-7,NA,TRBV28,ASTLGSGPYEQY
NA,TRBJ1-3,once,TRBV6-5,ASSFQQGTGNTIY
TRBD1,TRBJ2-5,NA,TRBV27,ASSSIRQGTETQY
NA,TRBJ2-3,NA,TRBV29-1,SGGDRRTDTQY
NA,TRBJ1-1,NA,TRBV2,ASSVGIANTEAF
NA,TRBJ2-3,NA,TRBV28,ASSDPGTPETSTDTQY
NA,TRBJ1-1,NA,TRBV28,ASSFDRGWTEAF
NA,TRBJ2-5,NA,TRBV7-2,ASSYQTSSQETQY
TRBD2,TRBJ2-5,NA,TRBV6-6,ASSHRTSDRQETQY
TRBD1,TRBJ2-7,NA,TRBV9,ASSPRTGAYEQY